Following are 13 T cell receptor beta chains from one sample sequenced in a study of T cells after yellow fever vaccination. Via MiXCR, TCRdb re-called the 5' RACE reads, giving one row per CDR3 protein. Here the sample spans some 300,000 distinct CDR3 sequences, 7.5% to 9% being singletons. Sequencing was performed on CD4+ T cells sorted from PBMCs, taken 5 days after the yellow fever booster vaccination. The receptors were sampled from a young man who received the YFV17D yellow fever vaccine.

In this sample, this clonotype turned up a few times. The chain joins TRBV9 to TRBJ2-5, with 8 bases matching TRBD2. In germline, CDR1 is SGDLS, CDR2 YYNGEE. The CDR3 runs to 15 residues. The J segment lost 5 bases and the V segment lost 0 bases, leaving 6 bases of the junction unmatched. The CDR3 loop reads CASSVGIAGLETQYF. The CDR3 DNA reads TGTGCCAGCAGCGTAGGGATAGCGGGGTTGGAGACCCAGTACTTC.

CDR3 amino acids: CASSLGARGQTGELFF. The CDR3 DNA sequence: TGCGCCAGCAGCTTGGGCGCGAGGGGGCAGACCGGGGAGCTGTTTTTT. This sequence joins TRBV5-1 and TRBJ2-2; the match to TRBD1 covers 7 bases. CDR3 length: 16 amino acids. The germline V gene has CDR1 SGHRS and CDR2 YFSETQ. With V trimmed by 0 bases and J by 5 bases, 7 bases remained unmatched.

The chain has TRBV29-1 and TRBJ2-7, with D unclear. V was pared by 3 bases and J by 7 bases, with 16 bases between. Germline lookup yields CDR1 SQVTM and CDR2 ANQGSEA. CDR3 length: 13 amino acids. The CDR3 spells CSVDGPTGWEQYV. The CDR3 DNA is TGCAGCGTTGATGGGCCGACGGGCTGGGAGCAGTACGTC.

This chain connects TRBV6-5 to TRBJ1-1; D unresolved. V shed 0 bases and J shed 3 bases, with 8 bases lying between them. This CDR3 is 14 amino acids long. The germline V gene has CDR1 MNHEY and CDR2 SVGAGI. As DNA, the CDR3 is TGTGCCAGCAGTTACTCCCCCGGGGACACTGAAGCTTTCTTT. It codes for CASSYSPGDTEAFF.

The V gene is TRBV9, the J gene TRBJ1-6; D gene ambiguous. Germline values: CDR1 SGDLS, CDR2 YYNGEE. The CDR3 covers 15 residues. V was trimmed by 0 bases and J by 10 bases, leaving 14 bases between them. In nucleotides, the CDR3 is TGTGCCAGCAGCGTAGTACCCACAGACAAGTCACCCCTCCACTTT. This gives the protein CASSVVPTDKSPLHF.

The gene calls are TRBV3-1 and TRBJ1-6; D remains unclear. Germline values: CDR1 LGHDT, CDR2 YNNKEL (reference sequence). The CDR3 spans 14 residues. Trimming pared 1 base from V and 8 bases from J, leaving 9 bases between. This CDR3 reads CASSQVGRDSPLHF. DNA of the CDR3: TGTGCCAGCAGCCAAGTTGGACGGGATTCACCCCTCCACTTT.

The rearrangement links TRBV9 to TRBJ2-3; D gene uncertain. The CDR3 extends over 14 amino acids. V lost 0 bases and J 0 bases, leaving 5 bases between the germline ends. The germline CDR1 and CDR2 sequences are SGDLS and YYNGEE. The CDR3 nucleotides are TGTGCCAGCAGCGTAGTTCCCAGCACAGATACGCAGTATTTT. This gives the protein CASSVVPSTDTQYF.

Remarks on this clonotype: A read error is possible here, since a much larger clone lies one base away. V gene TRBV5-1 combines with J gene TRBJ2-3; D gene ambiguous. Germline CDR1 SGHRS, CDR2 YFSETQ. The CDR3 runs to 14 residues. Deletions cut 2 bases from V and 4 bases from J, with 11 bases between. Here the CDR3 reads CASSFKKYSDTQYF. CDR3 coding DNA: TGCGCCAGCAGCTTTAAGAAATACTCAGATACGCAGTATTTT.

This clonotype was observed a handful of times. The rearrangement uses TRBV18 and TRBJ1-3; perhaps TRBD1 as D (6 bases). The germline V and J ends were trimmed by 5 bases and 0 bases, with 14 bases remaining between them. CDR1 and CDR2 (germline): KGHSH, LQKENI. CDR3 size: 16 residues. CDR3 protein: CASSADSPSSGNTIYF. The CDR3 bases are TGTGCCAGCTCAGCGGACAGCCCATCCTCTGGAAACACCATATATTTT.

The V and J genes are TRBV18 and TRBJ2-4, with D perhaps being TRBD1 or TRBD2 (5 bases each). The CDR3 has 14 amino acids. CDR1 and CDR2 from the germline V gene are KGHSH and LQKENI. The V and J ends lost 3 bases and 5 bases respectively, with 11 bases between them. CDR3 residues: CASSPSRGENIQYF. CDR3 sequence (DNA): TGTGCCAGCTCACCGAGCCGGGGCGAAAACATTCAGTACTTC.

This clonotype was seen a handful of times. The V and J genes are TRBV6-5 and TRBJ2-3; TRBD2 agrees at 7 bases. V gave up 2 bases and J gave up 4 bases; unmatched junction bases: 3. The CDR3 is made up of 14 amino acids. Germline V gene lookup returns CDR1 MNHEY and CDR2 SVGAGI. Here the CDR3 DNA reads TGTGCCAGCAGTTACAGGACTAGACCAGATACGCAGTATTTT. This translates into CASSYRTRPDTQYF.

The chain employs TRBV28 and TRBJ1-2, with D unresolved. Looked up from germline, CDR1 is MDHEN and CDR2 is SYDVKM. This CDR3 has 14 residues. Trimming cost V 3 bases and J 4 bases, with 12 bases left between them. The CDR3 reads CASSFRGMIYGYTF. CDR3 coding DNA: TGTGCCAGCAGTTTTCGGGGAATGATCTATGGCTACACCTTC.

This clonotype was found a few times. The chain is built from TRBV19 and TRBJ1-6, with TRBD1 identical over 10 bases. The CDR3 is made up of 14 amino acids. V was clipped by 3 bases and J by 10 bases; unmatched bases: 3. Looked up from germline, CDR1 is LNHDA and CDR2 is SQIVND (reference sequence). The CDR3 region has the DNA TGTGCCAGTAGTATTGGGACAGGGGCCTCACCCCTCCACTTT. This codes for CASSIGTGASPLHF. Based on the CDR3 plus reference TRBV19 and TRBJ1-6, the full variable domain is DGGITQSPKYLFRKEGQNVTLSCEQNLNHDAMYWYRQDPGQGLRLIYYSQIVNDFQKGDIAEGYSVSREKKESFPLTVTSAQKNPTAFYLCASSIGTGASPLHFGNGTRLTVT.